This T cell receptor (beta chain) derives from a study of blood T cell repertoires in COVID-19. Repertoires were generated with immunoSEQ multiplex PCR, while TCRdb's copy carries only in-frame clones and drops some. The sample includes about 180,000 clones, about 82% of them seen just once. Germline values: CDR1 LGHNA, CDR2 YNFKEQ. This CDR3 is 14 amino acids long. V lost 1 base and J 4 bases, leaving 10 bases between the germline ends. Sequenced input: PBMCs or T cells enriched from blood (not recorded which). The V and J genes are TRBV4-2 and TRBJ2-5; unclear D gene. The TCR originated in a woman aged 25 to 39 who had recovered from COVID-19. In DNA form, the CDR3 reads TGTGCCAGCAGCCAAGTCCTCGGTGGAGAGACCCAGTACTTC. Its translation: CASSQVLGGETQYF.